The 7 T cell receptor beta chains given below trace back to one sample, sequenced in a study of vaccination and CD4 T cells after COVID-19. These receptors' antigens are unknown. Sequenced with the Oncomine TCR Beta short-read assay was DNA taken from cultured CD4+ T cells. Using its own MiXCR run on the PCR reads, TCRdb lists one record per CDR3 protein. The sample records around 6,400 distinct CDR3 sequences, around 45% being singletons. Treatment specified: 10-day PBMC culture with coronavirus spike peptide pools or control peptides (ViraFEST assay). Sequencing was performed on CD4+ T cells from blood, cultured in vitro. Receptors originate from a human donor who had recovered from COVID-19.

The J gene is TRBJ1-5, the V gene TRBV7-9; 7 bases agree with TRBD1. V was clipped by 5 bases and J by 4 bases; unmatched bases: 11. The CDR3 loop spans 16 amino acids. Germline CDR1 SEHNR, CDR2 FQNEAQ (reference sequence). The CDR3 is CASSAAGGRGNQPQHF. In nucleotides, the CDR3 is TGTGCCAGCAGCGCGGCCGGTGGCAGGGGGAATCAGCCCCAGCATTTT.

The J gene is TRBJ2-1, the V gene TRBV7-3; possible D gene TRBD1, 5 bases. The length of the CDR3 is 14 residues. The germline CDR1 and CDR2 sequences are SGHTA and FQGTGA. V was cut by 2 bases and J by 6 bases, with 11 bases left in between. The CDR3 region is CASSLQQGPNEQFF. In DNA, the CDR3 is TGTGCCAGCAGCTTACAGCAGGGTCCCAATGAGCAGTTCTTC.

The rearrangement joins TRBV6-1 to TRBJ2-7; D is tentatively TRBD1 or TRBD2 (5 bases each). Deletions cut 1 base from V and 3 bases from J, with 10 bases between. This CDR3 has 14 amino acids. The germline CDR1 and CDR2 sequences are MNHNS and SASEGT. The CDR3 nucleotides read TGTGCCAGCAGTGAAGACGGGGACCACTACGAGCAGTACTTC. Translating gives CASSEDGDHYEQYF.

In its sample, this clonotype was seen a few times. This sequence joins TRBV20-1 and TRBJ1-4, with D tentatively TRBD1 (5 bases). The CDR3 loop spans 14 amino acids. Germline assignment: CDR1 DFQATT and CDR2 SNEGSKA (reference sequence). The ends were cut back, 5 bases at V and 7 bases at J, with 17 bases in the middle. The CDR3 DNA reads TGCAGTGCTCCACCCCCCCGTGACAGTGAAAAACTGTTTTTT. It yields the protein CSAPPPRDSEKLFF.

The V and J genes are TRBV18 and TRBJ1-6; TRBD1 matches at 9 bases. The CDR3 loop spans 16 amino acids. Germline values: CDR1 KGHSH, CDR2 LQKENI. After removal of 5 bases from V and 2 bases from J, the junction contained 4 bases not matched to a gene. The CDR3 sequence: CASSLQGAAYNSPLHF. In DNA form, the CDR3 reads TGTGCCAGCTCATTACAGGGGGCCGCCTATAATTCACCCCTCCACTTT.

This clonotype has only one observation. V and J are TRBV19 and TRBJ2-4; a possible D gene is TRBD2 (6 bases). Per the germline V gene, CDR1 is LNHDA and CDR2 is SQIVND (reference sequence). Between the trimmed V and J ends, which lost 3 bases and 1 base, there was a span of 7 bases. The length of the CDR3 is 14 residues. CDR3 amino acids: CASSMGTAKNIQYF. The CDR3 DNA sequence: TGTGCCAGTAGTATGGGGACTGCCAAAAACATTCAGTACTTC.

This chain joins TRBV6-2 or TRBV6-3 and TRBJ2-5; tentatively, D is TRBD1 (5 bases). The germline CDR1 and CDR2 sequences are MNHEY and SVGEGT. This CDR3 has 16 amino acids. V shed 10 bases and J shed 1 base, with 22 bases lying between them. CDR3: CATRPGLGWGQETQYF. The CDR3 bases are TGTGCCACCAGACCAGGGTTGGGTTGGGGCCAAGAGACCCAGTACTTC.